The source of this T cell receptor beta chain is a study of shared clonotypes between healthy human individuals. Study results and limitations: Clonotype sharing among donors was thought likely to change with sequencing depth.

For this clone: As yet, its antigen is unknown.

Repertoires were generated with immunoSEQ multiplex PCR, while TCRdb's copy carries only in-frame clones and drops some. Among millions of clones listed, 85% to 95% were seen once. The germline V gene has CDR1 ENHRY and CDR2 SYGVKD. Losses at the gene ends were 0 bases for V and 11 bases for J; bases not matched to a gene: 11. The CDR3 length is 15 residues. This chain joins TRBV10-3 and TRBJ1-1, with 8 bases fitting TRBD1. This clonotype was sampled from a man aged 18 to 30 in good health. Input material: naive CD4+ T cells sorted from blood. Subset in this sample: CD45RA+ positively selected. The CDR3 bases are TGTGCCATCAGTGAGTCCCAAGGACAGGGCCCCGGGGCTTTCTTT. It translates to CAISESQGQGPGAFF.